This TCR beta chain came from a study of T cells in Graves' hyperthyroidism and ophthalmopathy. This CDR3 spans 12 amino acids. The germline CDR1 and CDR2 sequences are SGHTA and FQGNSA. Trimming stripped 5 bases from V and 3 bases from J, with 8 bases between. This clonotype showed up just a few times. This could be a read error, since a much larger clone is one nucleotide away. Thyroid ultrasound and orbital computed tomography, with clinical symptoms and serum thyroxine and TRAb, informed diagnoses. RNA transcripts yielded amplified TCR beta CDR3 regions. A first-round RT-PCR of the TCR CDR3 used the HTBI primer set. TCRdb re-analysed the multiplex PCR reads in MiXCR, keeping a single row per CDR3 protein. The data hold approximately 400,000 distinct CDR3 sequences, with about 14% observed a single time.

The chain uses TRBV7-2 and TRBJ2-7; no reliable D call. The clonotype comes from a woman younger than 45 with Graves' ophthalmopathy. The sequencing input was blood. In nucleotides, the CDR3 is TGTGCCAGCAGCCCAACACTCTACGAGCAGTACTTC. Protein: CASSPTLYEQYF. The full variable domain, in which reference TRBV7-2 and TRBJ2-7 provide the parts outside the CDR3, is GAGVSQSPSNKVTEKGKDVELRCDPISGHTALYWYRQSLGQGLEFLIYFQGNSAPDKSGLPSDRFSAERTGGSVSTLTIQRTQQEDSAVYLCASSPTLYEQYFGPGTRLTVT.